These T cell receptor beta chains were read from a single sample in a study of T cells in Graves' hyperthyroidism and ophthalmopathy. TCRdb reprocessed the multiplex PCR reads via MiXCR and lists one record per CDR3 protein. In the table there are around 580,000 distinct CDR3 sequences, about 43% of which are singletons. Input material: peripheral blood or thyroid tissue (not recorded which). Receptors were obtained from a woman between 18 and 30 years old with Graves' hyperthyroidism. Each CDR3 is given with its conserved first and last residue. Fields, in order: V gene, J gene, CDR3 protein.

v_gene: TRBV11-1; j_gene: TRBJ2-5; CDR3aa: CASSLGASGRAETQYF
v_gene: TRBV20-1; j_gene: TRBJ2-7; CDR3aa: CSARDWLGTSGNKQYF
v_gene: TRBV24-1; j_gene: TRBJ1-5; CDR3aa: CATSAGGRYGQPQHF
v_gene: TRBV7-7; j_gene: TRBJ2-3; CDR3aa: CASSRTSADTQYF
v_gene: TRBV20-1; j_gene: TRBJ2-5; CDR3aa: CSAANPGRGGETQYF
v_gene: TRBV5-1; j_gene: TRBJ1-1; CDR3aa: CASRATGGRTEAFF
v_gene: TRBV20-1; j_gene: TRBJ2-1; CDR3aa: CSAITSGGYNEQFF
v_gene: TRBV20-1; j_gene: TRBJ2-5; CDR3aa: CSARDRGLAGYQETQYF
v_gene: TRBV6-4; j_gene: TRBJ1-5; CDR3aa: CASSSRQGAGNQPQHF
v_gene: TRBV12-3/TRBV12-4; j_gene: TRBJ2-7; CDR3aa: CASSHRTGDEQYF
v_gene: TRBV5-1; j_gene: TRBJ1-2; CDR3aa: CASSLVEGPLSNYGYTF
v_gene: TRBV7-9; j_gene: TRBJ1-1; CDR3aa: CASSFSSNTEAFF
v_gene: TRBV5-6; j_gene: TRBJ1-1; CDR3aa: CASSLVGQITEAFF
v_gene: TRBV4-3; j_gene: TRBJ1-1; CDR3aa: CASSQLQGAF
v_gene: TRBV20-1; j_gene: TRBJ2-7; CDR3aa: CSARAGGPSYEQYF
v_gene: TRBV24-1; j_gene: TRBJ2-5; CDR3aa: CATSVEVGGAETQYF
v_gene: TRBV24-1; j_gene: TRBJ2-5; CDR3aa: CATSDPKYRTQYF
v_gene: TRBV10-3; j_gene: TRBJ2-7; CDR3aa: CAISSDILSEQYF
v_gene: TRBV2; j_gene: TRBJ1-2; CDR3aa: CASKGGGYTF
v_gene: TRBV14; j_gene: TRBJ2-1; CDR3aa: CASSQDRNSEQFF
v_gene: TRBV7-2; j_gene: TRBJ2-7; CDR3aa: CASSLLALGRTGIGYEQYF
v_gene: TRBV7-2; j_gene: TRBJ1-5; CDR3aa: CASSLAAGGRPQHF
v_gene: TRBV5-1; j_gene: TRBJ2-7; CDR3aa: CASTLGTASYEQYF
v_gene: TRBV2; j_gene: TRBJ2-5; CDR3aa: CASTAPARYF
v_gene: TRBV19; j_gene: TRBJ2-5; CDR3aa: CASSLPGLAGSDTQYF
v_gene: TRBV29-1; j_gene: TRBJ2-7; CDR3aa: CSVDRGYEQYF
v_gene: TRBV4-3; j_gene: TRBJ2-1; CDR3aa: CASSQGKGTGDNEQFF
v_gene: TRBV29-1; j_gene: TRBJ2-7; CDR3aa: CSATGGSSYEQYF
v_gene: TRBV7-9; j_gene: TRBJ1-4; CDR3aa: CASSLVRDGEKLFF